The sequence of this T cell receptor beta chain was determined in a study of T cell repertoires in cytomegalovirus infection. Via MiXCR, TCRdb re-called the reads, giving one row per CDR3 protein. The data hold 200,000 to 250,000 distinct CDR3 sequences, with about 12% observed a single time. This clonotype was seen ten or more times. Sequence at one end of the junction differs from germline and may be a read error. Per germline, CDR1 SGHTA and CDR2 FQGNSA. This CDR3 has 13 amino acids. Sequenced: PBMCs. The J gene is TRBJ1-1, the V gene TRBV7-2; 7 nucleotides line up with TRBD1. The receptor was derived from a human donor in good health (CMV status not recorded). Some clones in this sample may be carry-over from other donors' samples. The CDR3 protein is CASSLRQGPPGIF. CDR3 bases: TGTGCCAGCAGCCTTAGACAGGGCCCCCCTGGGATCTTT.